One and the same sample provided the 3 T cell receptor beta chains below, sequenced in a study of blood T cell repertoires in COVID-19. The data were produced by immunoSEQ multiplex PCR, yet TCRdb's version contains in-frame clones alone and is incomplete. Of over 300,000 clones in the sample, 85% to 90% were seen once. Sequencing used PBMCs or T cells enriched from blood (not recorded which). The receptor source for this set is a woman under 30 who had recovered from COVID-19.

This clone was observed once. The chain uses TRBV28 and TRBJ1-3; D might be TRBD1 (6 bases). Germline V CDR1 and CDR2: MDHEN, SYDVKM. Trimming shortened V by 5 bases and J by 0 bases, and 8 bases separated the two germline ends. CDR3 length equals 14 residues. The CDR3, as DNA: TGTGCCAGCAGTACAGGGAGCTCTGGAAACACCATATATTTT. Its protein product is CASSTGSSGNTIYF.

The genes are TRBV3-1 (or the pseudogene TRBV3-2) and TRBJ2-1; TRBD2 agrees at 13 bases. This CDR3 is built from 20 residues. Per germline, CDR1 LGHDT and CDR2 YNNKEL (reference sequence). Unmatched junction bases numbered 8, after V lost 0 bases and J lost 0 bases. This CDR3 reads CASSQEWGGLAGPSYNEQFF. The DNA of the CDR3 is TGTGCCAGCAGCCAAGAATGGGGGGGACTAGCGGGACCCTCCTACAATGAGCAGTTCTTC.

The CDR3 spells CASSPRDQETQYF. DNA of the CDR3: TGTGCCAGCAGCCCCCGGGACCAAGAGACCCAGTACTTC. The rearrangement joins TRBV7-3 to TRBJ2-5; no reliable D call. The CDR3 spans 13 residues. Germline values: CDR1 SGHTA, CDR2 FQGTGA. V lost 5 bases, J lost 0 bases, and 7 bases lay in between.